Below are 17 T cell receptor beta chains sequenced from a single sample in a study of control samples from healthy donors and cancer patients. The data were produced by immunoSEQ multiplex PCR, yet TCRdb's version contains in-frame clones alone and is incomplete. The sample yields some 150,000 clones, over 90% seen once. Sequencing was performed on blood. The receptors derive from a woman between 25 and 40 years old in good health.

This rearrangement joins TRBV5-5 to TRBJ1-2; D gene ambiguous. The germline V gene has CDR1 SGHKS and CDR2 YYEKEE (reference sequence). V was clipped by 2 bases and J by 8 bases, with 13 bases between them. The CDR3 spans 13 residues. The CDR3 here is CASSFTDGEGYTF. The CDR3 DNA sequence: TGTGCCAGCAGCTTCACAGATGGCGAAGGCTACACCTTC.

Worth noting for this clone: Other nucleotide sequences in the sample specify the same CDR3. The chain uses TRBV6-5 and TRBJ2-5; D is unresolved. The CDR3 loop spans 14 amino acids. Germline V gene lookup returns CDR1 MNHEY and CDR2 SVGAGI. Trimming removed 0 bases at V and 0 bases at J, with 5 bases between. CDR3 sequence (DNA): TGTGCCAGCAGTTACTCATCGAACCAAGAGACCCAGTACTTC. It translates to CASSYSSNQETQYF.

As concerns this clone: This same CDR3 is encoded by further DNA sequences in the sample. CDR3 amino acids: CASSQGSNQPQHF. The CDR3 DNA reads as TGTGCCAGCAGCCAAGGAAGCAATCAGCCCCAGCATTTT. The chain joins TRBV3-1 (or the pseudogene TRBV3-2) to TRBJ1-5; D is ambiguous. CDR1 is LGHDT and CDR2 is YNNKEL in the germline V gene (reference sequence). The V gene lost 1 base and the J gene lost 1 base, with 2 bases spanning the gap. The CDR3 runs 13 residues.

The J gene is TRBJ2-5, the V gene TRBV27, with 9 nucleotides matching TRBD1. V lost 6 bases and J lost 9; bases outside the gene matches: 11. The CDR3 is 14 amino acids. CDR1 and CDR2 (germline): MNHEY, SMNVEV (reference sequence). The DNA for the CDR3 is TGTGCCAGCAGAACTACAGGGGGCCTAACGGCCCAGTACTTC. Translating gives CASRTTGGLTAQYF.

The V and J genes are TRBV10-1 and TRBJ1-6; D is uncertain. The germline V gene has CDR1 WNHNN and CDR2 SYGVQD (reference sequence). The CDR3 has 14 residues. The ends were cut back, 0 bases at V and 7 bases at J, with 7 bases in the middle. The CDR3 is CASSESTGNSPLHF. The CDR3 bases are TGCGCCAGCAGTGAGTCGACGGGGAATTCACCCCTCCACTTT.

CDR3: CASSIPNRGQDMDTQYF. DNA for the CDR3: TGTGCCAGTAGTATACCCAACAGGGGGCAGGACATGGATACGCAGTATTTT. The rearrangement links TRBV19 to TRBJ2-3; 9 nucleotides align to TRBD1. CDR1 and CDR2 (germline): LNHDA, SQIVND (reference sequence). The V and J ends lost 2 bases and 6 bases, in that order; junction bases with no gene match: 12. The CDR3 length is 17 residues. Complete variable domain (other parts from reference TRBV19 and TRBJ2-3): DGGITQSPKYLFRKEGQNVTLSCEQNLNHDAMYWYRQDPGQGLRLIYYSQIVNDFQKGDIAEGYSVSREKKESFPLTVTSAQKNPTAFYLCASSIPNRGQDMDTQYFGPGTRLTVL.

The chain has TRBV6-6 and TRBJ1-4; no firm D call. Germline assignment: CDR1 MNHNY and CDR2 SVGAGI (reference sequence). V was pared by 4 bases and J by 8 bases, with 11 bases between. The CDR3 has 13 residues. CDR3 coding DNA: TGTGCCAGCAGTTCCTCTCCTGTCGAAAAACTGTTTTTT. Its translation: CASSSSPVEKLFF.

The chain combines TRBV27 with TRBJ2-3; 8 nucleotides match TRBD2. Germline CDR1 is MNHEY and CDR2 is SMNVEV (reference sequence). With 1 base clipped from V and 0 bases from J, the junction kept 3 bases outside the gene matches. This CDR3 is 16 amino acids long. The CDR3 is CASSLLGGRSTDTQYF. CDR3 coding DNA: TGTGCCAGCAGTTTATTGGGCGGGAGGAGCACAGATACGCAGTATTTT.

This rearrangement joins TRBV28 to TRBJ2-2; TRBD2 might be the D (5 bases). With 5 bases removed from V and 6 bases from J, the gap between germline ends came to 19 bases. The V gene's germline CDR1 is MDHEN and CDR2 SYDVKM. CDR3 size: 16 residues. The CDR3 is CASSPRRAWGAGELFF. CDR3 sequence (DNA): TGTGCCAGCAGTCCCCGACGCGCATGGGGAGCCGGGGAGCTGTTTTTT.

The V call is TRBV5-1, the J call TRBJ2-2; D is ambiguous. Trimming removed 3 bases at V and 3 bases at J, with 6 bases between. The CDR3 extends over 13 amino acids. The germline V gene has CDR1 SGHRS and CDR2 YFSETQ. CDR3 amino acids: CASSSSYTGELFF. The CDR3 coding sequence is TGCGCCAGCAGCTCGTCCTACACCGGGGAGCTGTTTTTT.

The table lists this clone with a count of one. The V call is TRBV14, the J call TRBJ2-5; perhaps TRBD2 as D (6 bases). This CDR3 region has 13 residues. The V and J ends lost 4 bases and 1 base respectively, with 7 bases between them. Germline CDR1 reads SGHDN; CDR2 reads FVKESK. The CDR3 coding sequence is TGTGCCAGCAGCCGACTAGGCCAAGAGACCCAGTACTTC. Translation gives CASSRLGQETQYF.

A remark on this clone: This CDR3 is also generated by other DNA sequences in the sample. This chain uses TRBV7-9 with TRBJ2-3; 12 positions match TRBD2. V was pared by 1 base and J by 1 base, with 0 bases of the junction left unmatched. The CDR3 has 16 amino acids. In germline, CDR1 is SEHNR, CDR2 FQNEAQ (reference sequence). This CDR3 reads CASSLGLAGGTDTQYF. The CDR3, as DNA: TGTGCCAGCAGCTTAGGACTAGCGGGGGGCACAGATACGCAGTATTTT. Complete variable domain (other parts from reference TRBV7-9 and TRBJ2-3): DTGVSQNPRHKITKRGQNVTFRCDPISEHNRLYWYRQTLGQGPEFLTYFQNEAQLEKSRLLSDRFSAERPKGSFSTLEIQRTEQGDSAMYLCASSLGLAGGTDTQYFGPGTRLTVL.

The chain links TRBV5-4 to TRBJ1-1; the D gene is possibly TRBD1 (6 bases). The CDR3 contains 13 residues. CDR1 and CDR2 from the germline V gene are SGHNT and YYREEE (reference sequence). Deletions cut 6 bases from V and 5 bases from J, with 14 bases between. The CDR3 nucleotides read TGTGCCAGCACCGGGCGAGGGGGAACTGAAGCTTTCTTT. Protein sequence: CASTGRGGTEAFF.

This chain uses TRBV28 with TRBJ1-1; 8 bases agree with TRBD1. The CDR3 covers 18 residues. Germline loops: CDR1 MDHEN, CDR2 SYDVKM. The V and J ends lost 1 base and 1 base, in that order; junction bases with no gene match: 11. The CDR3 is CASSLLTRGLKSNTEAFF. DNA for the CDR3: TGTGCCAGCAGTTTATTAACCAGGGGGCTGAAATCGAACACTGAAGCTTTCTTT.

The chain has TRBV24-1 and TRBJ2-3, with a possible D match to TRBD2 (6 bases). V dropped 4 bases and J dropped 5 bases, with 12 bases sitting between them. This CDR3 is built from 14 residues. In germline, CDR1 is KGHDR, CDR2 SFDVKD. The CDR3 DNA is TGTGCCACCAGTGAGCGGGATCAGCTAGATACGCAGTATTTT. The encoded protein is CATSERDQLDTQYF.

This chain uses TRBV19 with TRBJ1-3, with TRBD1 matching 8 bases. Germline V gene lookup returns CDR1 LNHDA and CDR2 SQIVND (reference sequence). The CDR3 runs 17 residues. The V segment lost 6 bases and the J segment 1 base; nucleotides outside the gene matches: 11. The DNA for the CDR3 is TGTGCCAGTAGGCCGAGCCGACAGGGGAATTCTGGAAACACCATATATTTT. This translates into CASRPSRQGNSGNTIYF.

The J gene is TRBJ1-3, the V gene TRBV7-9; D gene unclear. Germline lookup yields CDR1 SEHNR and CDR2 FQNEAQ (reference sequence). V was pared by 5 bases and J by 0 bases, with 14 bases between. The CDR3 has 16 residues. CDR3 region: CASSPTWTVSGNTIYF. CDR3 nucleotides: TGTGCCAGCAGCCCCACATGGACGGTCTCTGGAAACACCATATATTTT.